What follows are 18 T cell receptor beta chains derived from one specimen sequenced in a study of T cell clones after liver transplantation. The table came from immunoSEQ multiplex PCR; TCRdb's copy has only in-frame clones and leaves some out. The table shows 70,000 or so clones, with roughly nine tenths occurring only once. The sample here was CD4+ T cells from blood, taken before liver transplant. All receptors derive from a human donor who received a liver transplant.

This chain uses TRBV6-1 with TRBJ2-7, with TRBD1 identical over 9 bases. CDR3 length equals 14 residues. The V gene's germline CDR1 is MNHNS and CDR2 SASEGT. J was trimmed by 0 bases and V by 6 bases; bases with no gene match: 3. The CDR3 DNA follows: TGTGCCAGCAGCCTACAGGGGGCCTCCTACGAGCAGTACTTC. It yields the protein CASSLQGASYEQYF.

The rearrangement links TRBV6-6 to TRBJ1-4, with D possibly TRBD1 on 5 matching bases. CDR1 and CDR2 (germline): MNHNY, SVGAGI (reference sequence). V was shortened by 2 bases and J by 4 bases, with 8 bases between the two germline ends. The CDR3 is 14 amino acids. As DNA, the CDR3 is TGTGCCAGCAGTTACCCAAGGGGTAATGAAAAACTGTTTTTT. Translation: CASSYPRGNEKLFF.

The chain is built from TRBV7-9 and TRBJ2-5, with 7 nucleotides matching TRBD2. Germline values: CDR1 SEHNR, CDR2 FQNEAQ (reference sequence). V lost 3 bases to trimming and J lost 4 bases; unmatched junction nucleotides: 11. The CDR3 is 16 amino acids. The CDR3 is CASSLGRAGKRETQYF. As DNA, the CDR3 is TGTGCCAGCAGCTTGGGGAGGGCAGGGAAACGAGAGACCCAGTACTTC.

CDR3 protein: CASSLQMNTEAFF. CDR3 in DNA: TGTGCCAGCTCACTTCAGATGAACACTGAAGCTTTCTTT. This chain uses TRBV18 with TRBJ1-1, with no clear D. The germline V gene has CDR1 KGHSH and CDR2 LQKENI. The CDR3 loop spans 13 amino acids. Trimming stripped 4 bases from V and 0 bases from J, with 6 bases between. Supplemented by reference TRBV18 and TRBJ1-1, the full variable domain reads NAGVMQNPRHLVRRRGQEARLRCSPMKGHSHVYWYRQLPEEGLKFMVYLQKENIIDESGMPKERFSAEFPKEGPSILRIQQVVRGDSAAYFCASSLQMNTEAFFGQGTRLTVV.

The chain has TRBV5-1 and TRBJ2-1; possibly TRBD1 for D (5 bases). The CDR3 contains 15 residues. With 3 bases removed from V and 0 bases from J, the gap between germline ends came to 10 bases. In germline, CDR1 is SGHRS, CDR2 YFSETQ. The CDR3 nucleotides read TGCGCCAGCAGCTCGACTCAGGGCTCCTACAATGAGCAGTTCTTC. Translation: CASSSTQGSYNEQFF.

The V and J genes are TRBV11-2 and TRBJ2-2, with D uncertain. The V and J ends lost 7 bases and 4 bases respectively, with 25 bases between them. This CDR3 is built from 18 residues. Germline V gene sequence: CDR1 SGHAT, CDR2 FQNNGV. The chain's CDR3 is CASTLNSLSRLLTGELFF. The DNA of the CDR3 is TGTGCCAGCACCCTCAACTCCCTCTCGAGACTCCTCACCGGGGAGCTGTTTTTT. The full variable domain, with the rest looked up from reference TRBV11-2 and TRBJ2-2, is EAGVAQSPRYKIIEKRQSVAFWCNPISGHATLYWYQQILGQGPKLLIQFQNNGVVDDSQLPKDRFSAERLKGVDSTLKIQPAKLEDSAVYLCASTLNSLSRLLTGELFFGEGSRLTVL.

The J gene is TRBJ2-3, the V gene TRBV5-1, with D tentatively TRBD2 (6 bases). There are 14 residues in the CDR3. V gave up 1 base and J gave up 3 bases, with 9 bases separating them. Germline V CDR1 and CDR2: SGHRS, YFSETQ. This chain's CDR3 is CASSLPEGTDTQYF. CDR3 nucleotide sequence: TGCGCCAGCAGCTTGCCGGAGGGTACAGATACGCAGTATTTT.

In its sample, this clone was seen a few times. The chain combines TRBV5-1 with TRBJ1-1, with D uncertain. Germline V gene data show CDR1 as SGHRS and CDR2 as YFSETQ. This CDR3 is built from 13 residues. Between the trimmed V and J ends, which lost 0 bases and 4 bases, there was a span of 7 bases. CDR3 protein: CASSLVETTEAFF. In DNA, the CDR3 is TGCGCCAGCAGCTTGGTGGAGACCACTGAAGCTTTCTTT. Combining the CDR3 with reference TRBV5-1 and TRBJ1-1 gives the whole variable domain KAGVTQTPRYLIKTRGQQVTLSCSPISGHRSVSWYQQTPGQGLQFLFEYFSETQRNKGNFPGRFSGRQFSNSRSEMNVSTLELGDSALYLCASSLVETTEAFFGQGTRLTVV.

The chain couples TRBV29-1 to TRBJ2-4, with 7 nucleotides matching TRBD1. The CDR3 loop spans 15 amino acids. Trimming cost V 5 bases and J 2 bases; bases outside gene matches: 9. CDR1 and CDR2 (germline): SQVTM, ANQGSEA. Here the CDR3 DNA reads TGCAGCGTTTTCTTTGACAGGGCCACCAAAAACATTCAGTACTTC. Amino acid sequence: CSVFFDRATKNIQYF.

The chain uses TRBV6-6 and TRBJ1-5; 7 nucleotides match TRBD1. V gave up 6 bases and J gave up 5 bases; unmatched junction bases: 4. There are 13 residues in the CDR3. CDR1 MNHNY and CDR2 SVGAGI come from the germline V gene (reference sequence). CDR3 sequence: CASSMTGHQPQHF. CDR3 bases: TGTGCCAGCAGCATGACAGGGCATCAGCCCCAGCATTTT.

The genes are TRBV7-8 and TRBJ1-3; D may be TRBD1 (5 bases). Germline assignment: CDR1 SGHVS and CDR2 FQNEAQ. Trimming pared 3 bases from V and 4 bases from J, leaving 10 bases between. The CDR3 consists of 14 residues. In DNA, the CDR3 is TGTGCCAGCAGCTTCGGAGGGGACGGAAACACCATATATTTT. Protein sequence: CASSFGGDGNTIYF.

This chain joins TRBV11-3 and TRBJ1-6, with 7 bases that match TRBD1. Per germline, CDR1 SGHNT and CDR2 YENEEA. The CDR3 runs 13 residues. The V gene end was trimmed by 4 bases and the J gene end by 10 bases; junction bases not matched to a gene: 4. CDR3 DNA: TGTGCCAGCAGCTCAACAGGGGACTCACCCCTCCACTTT. Translating it yields CASSSTGDSPLHF.

CDR3 region: CAWSVAQVNEKLFF. The CDR3 DNA sequence: TGTGCCTGGAGTGTCGCACAGGTTAATGAAAAACTGTTTTTT. The chain employs TRBV30 and TRBJ1-4; D is possibly TRBD1 (5 bases). Looked up from germline, CDR1 is GTSNPN and CDR2 is SVGIG (reference sequence). The CDR3 runs to 14 residues. Trimming left V 0 bases short and J 4 bases short, with 9 bases between. Drawing the rest from reference TRBV30 and TRBJ1-4, the complete variable domain is SQTIHQWPATLVQPVGSPLSLECTVEGTSNPNLYWYRQAAGRGLQLLFYSVGIGQISSEVPQNLSASRPQDRQFILSSKKLLLSDSGFYLCAWSVAQVNEKLFFGSGTQLSVL.

The J gene is TRBJ2-1, the V gene TRBV29-1; TRBD2 agrees at 11 bases. The CDR3 is 15 amino acids. CDR1 SQVTM and CDR2 ANQGSEA come from the germline V gene. J gave up 5 bases and V 4 bases, and 7 bases lay outside the gene matches. CDR3 sequence: CSVAGLAVTHNEQFF. For the CDR3, the DNA is TGCAGCGTTGCGGGACTAGCGGTTACCCACAATGAGCAGTTCTTC.

This clone was recorded a few times. Other DNA sequences from this sample encode an identical CDR3 as well. The chain combines TRBV28 with TRBJ1-5; no firm D call. CDR1 is MDHEN and CDR2 is SYDVKM in the germline V gene. V lost 2 bases, J lost 4 bases, and 9 bases lay in between. CDR3 length: 14 residues. DNA for the CDR3: TGTGCCAGCAGTTTACGACGGCTGAATCAGCCCCAGCATTTT. This encodes CASSLRRLNQPQHF.

CDR3 DNA sequence: TGTGCCACCAGCAGAGAGGGCTACCAAGAGACCCAGTACTTC. Translated: CATSREGYQETQYF. This chain uses TRBV15 with TRBJ2-5; no reliable D call. CDR3 length: 14 amino acids. V dropped 0 bases and J dropped 0 bases, with 5 bases sitting between them. The germline V gene has CDR1 LNHNV and CDR2 YYDKDF (reference sequence).

The rearrangement joins TRBV28 to TRBJ1-2, with TRBD1 as a possible D gene (5 bases). The germline V gene has CDR1 MDHEN and CDR2 SYDVKM. The CDR3 loop spans 13 amino acids. V lost 6 bases and J 7 bases, leaving 15 bases between the germline ends. In DNA form, the CDR3 reads TGTGCCAGCAGGACCCCTGACAGAACTGGCTACACCTTC. Its translation is CASRTPDRTGYTF.

This clone occurred once. The chain uses TRBV7-6 and TRBJ1-2; 7 bases agree with TRBD1. Per germline, CDR1 SGHVS and CDR2 FNYEAQ. V lost 9 bases, J lost 2 bases, and 6 bases stayed unmatched. This CDR3 spans 13 amino acids. DNA of the CDR3: TGTGCCAGTAGCCAGGGGGAAAACTATGGCTACACCTTC. Protein product: CASSQGENYGYTF. The full variable domain, completed using reference TRBV7-6 and TRBJ1-2, is GAGVSQSPRYKVTKRGQDVALRCDPISGHVSLYWYRQALGQGPEFLTYFNYEAQQDKSGLPNDRFSAERPEGSISTLTIQRTEQRDSAMYRCASSQGENYGYTFGSGTRLTVV.